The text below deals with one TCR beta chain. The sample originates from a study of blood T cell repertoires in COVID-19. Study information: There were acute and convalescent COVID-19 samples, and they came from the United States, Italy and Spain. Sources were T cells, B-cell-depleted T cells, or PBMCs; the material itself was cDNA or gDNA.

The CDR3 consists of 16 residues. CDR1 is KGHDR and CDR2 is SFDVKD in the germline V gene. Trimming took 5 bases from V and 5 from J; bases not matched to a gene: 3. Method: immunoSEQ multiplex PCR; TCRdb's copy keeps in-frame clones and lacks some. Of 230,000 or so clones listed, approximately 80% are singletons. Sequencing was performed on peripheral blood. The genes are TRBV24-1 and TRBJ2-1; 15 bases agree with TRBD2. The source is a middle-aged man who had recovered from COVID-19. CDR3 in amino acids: CATSGTSGGVDNEQFF. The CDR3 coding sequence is TGTGCCACCAGTGGGACTAGCGGGGGGGTTGACAATGAGCAGTTCTTC.